This TCR beta chain came from a study of T cell responses to AZD1222 COVID-19 vaccine. Profiling relied on immunoSEQ multiplex PCR, and the TCRdb table lists in-frame clones only, not all of them. Of some 150,000 clones detected, 85% to 90% appear once; the ten largest clones hold just over 9%. Trimming removed 2 bases at V and 5 bases at J, with 9 bases between. CDR3 length equals 13 residues. Germline CDR1 MDHEN, CDR2 SYDVKM. This sequence joins TRBV28 and TRBJ1-1, with no clear D. The sequencing here drew on peripheral blood, taken 28 days after the second AZD1222 dose. This sequence originates from an adult who received the AZD1222 COVID-19 vaccine. As DNA, the CDR3 is TGTGCCAGCAGTTTAAGAGGTTCGACTGAAGCTTTCTTT. This codes for CASSLRGSTEAFF. Drawing the rest from reference TRBV28 and TRBJ1-1, the complete variable domain is DVKVTQSSRYLVKRTGEKVFLECVQDMDHENMFWYRQDPGLGLRLIYFSYDVKMKEKGDIPEGYSVSREKKERFSLILESASTNQTSMYLCASSLRGSTEAFFGQGTRLTVV.